These T cell receptor beta chains were read from a single sample in a study of T cells in Graves' hyperthyroidism and ophthalmopathy. From the multiplex PCR reads, TCRdb called clonotypes with MiXCR, one entry per CDR3 protein. The sample carries some 550,000 distinct CDR3 sequences, roughly 20% recorded once. The specimen was blood. These receptors were taken from a man aged 18-30 years with Graves' hyperthyroidism. The CDR3 runs from the conserved cysteine through the conserved F or W. The D gene is left open where the match is weak. The size of a clone is reported for some rows only, either as once, few or many, or as a class for expanded clones.

J gene: TRBJ2-7; D gene: .; clone size: few; V gene: TRBV5-1; CDR3 DNA: TGCGCCAGCAGCTTGTGGGGGGCGCGAAACGAGCAGTACTTC; CDR3 protein: CASSLWGARNEQYF
J gene: TRBJ2-6; D gene: .; clone size: .; V gene: TRBV19; CDR3 DNA: TGTGCCAGTAGTATGACCGGGGCCAACGTCCTGACTTTC; CDR3 protein: CASSMTGANVLTF
J gene: TRBJ2-2; D gene: .; clone size: .; V gene: TRBV15; CDR3 DNA: TGTGCCACCAGCAGATCGAAGGGGGTCCTCGGGGAGCTGTTTTTT; CDR3 protein: CATSRSKGVLGELFF
J gene: TRBJ1-5; D gene: .; clone size: many; V gene: TRBV20-1; CDR3 DNA: TGCAGTGCTACCTACGACAATAGCAATCAGCCCCAGCATTTT; CDR3 protein: CSATYDNSNQPQHF
J gene: TRBJ2-7; D gene: .; clone size: .; V gene: TRBV7-9; CDR3 DNA: TGTGCCAGCAGCTCTCGCTGGGGCCGGACCTACGAGCAGTACTTC; CDR3 protein: CASSSRWGRTYEQYF
J gene: TRBJ1-1; D gene: .; clone size: many; V gene: TRBV5-1; CDR3 DNA: TGCGCCAGCAGCTTAACAGGCGGGCTTTCCCGCCCCGTGAACACTGAAGCTTTCTTT; CDR3 protein: CASSLTGGLSRPVNTEAFF
J gene: TRBJ1-5; D gene: .; clone size: .; V gene: TRBV30; CDR3 DNA: TGTGCCTGGAGTGGGGTCGGAAATCAGCCTCAGCATTTT; CDR3 protein: CAWSGVGNQPQHF
J gene: TRBJ1-5; D gene: TRBD1; clone size: many; V gene: TRBV28; CDR3 DNA: TGTGCCAGCATTCTGGACAGGTTCAGCAATCAGCCCCAGCATTTT; CDR3 protein: CASILDRFSNQPQHF
J gene: TRBJ2-7; D gene: TRBD2; clone size: few; V gene: TRBV5-1; CDR3 DNA: TGCGCCAGCCGACAGCTTGCCGGGGGGACGGGCGAGCAGTACTTC; CDR3 protein: CASRQLAGGTGEQYF
J gene: TRBJ1-1; D gene: .; clone size: many; V gene: TRBV7-8; CDR3 DNA: TGTGCCAGCAGCACGGTAGCAGAAGCTTTCTTT; CDR3 protein: CASSTVAEAFF
J gene: TRBJ2-2; D gene: TRBD1; clone size: .; V gene: TRBV9; CDR3 DNA: TGTGCCAGCAGCGTAACAGGGGTTTCCGGGGAGCTGTTTTTT; CDR3 protein: CASSVTGVSGELFF
J gene: TRBJ2-5; D gene: TRBD1; clone size: .; V gene: TRBV6-2/TRBV6-3; CDR3 DNA: TGTGCCAGCAGTCGCCCTGACAGGGGGGAGACCCAGTACTTC; CDR3 protein: CASSRPDRGETQYF
J gene: TRBJ1-1; D gene: .; clone size: many; V gene: TRBV2; CDR3 DNA: TGTGCCAGCAGTGAGATACTGAACACTGAAGCTTTCTTT; CDR3 protein: CASSEILNTEAFF
J gene: TRBJ2-7; D gene: .; clone size: few; V gene: TRBV6-1; CDR3 DNA: TGTGCCAGCAGACCAGCGGGCCACCAGGACGAGCAGTACTTC; CDR3 protein: CASRPAGHQDEQYF
J gene: TRBJ1-2; D gene: .; clone size: many; V gene: TRBV14; CDR3 DNA: TGTGCCAGCAGCCAAGTTCCTAACTATGGCTACACCTTC; CDR3 protein: CASSQVPNYGYTF
J gene: TRBJ2-7; D gene: .; clone size: few; V gene: TRBV18; CDR3 DNA: TGTGCCAGCTCACGGGGCGGACCCTACGAGCAGTACTTC; CDR3 protein: CASSRGGPYEQYF
J gene: TRBJ2-2; D gene: .; clone size: few; V gene: TRBV6-2/TRBV6-3; CDR3 DNA: TGTGCCAGCAGTTACGTGGGGGGCCGGGCCGGGGAGCTGTTTTTT; CDR3 protein: CASSYVGGRAGELFF
J gene: TRBJ1-5; D gene: .; clone size: many; V gene: TRBV5-1; CDR3 DNA: TGCGCCAGCAGCCCCGGACTACCCGGTCAGCCCCAGCATTTT; CDR3 protein: CASSPGLPGQPQHF
J gene: TRBJ1-2; D gene: TRBD1; clone size: many; V gene: TRBV12-3/TRBV12-4; CDR3 DNA: TGTGCCAGCAGGGGCCGAAGGGCAGGGGGGAACTATGGCTACACCTTC; CDR3 protein: CASRGRRAGGNYGYTF
J gene: TRBJ1-1; D gene: .; clone size: many; V gene: TRBV28; CDR3 DNA: TGTGCCAGCAGTCCGGTGACAGGCGCAAACACTGAAGCTTTCTTT; CDR3 protein: CASSPVTGANTEAFF
J gene: TRBJ1-1; D gene: .; clone size: many; V gene: TRBV19; CDR3 DNA: TGTGCCAGTCGTCAAAGGTCAGGGAACACTGAAGCTTTCTTT; CDR3 protein: CASRQRSGNTEAFF
J gene: TRBJ2-7; D gene: .; clone size: many; V gene: TRBV6-2/TRBV6-3; CDR3 DNA: TGTGCCAGCAGTGCCCGGACTTACGAGCAGTACTTC; CDR3 protein: CASSARTYEQYF
J gene: TRBJ2-2; D gene: .; clone size: few; V gene: TRBV9; CDR3 DNA: TGTGCCAGCAGCGTAGACTTGGGAAACACCGGGGAGCTGTTTTTT; CDR3 protein: CASSVDLGNTGELFF
J gene: TRBJ2-7; D gene: .; clone size: many; V gene: TRBV6-2/TRBV6-3; CDR3 DNA: TGTGCCAGCAGTTTCGGGGGGCTGGACGAGCAGTACTTC; CDR3 protein: CASSFGGLDEQYF
J gene: TRBJ1-1; D gene: .; clone size: many; V gene: TRBV25-1; CDR3 DNA: TGTGCCAGCAGTGAATGGGGCACTGAAGCTTTCTTT; CDR3 protein: CASSEWGTEAFF
J gene: TRBJ1-1; D gene: TRBD1; clone size: many; V gene: TRBV6-1; CDR3 DNA: TGTGCCACGCAGCAGGGGGCCGGCAACACTGAAGCTTTCTTT; CDR3 protein: CATQQGAGNTEAFF
J gene: TRBJ1-6; D gene: TRBD1; clone size: few; V gene: TRBV30; CDR3 DNA: TGTGCCTGGACCCCTGTGACAGGGAATAATTCACCCCTCCACTTT; CDR3 protein: CAWTPVTGNNSPLHF
J gene: TRBJ1-2; D gene: .; clone size: .; V gene: TRBV27; CDR3 DNA: TGTGCCAGCAGTTACGGAGGCGGTAACTATGGCTTCACCTTC; CDR3 protein: CASSYGGGNYGFTF
J gene: TRBJ2-7; D gene: .; clone size: many; V gene: TRBV12-3/TRBV12-4; CDR3 DNA: TGTGCCAGCAGTCCAGACAGGGGAGGGTACGAGCAGTACTTC; CDR3 protein: CASSPDRGGYEQYF
J gene: TRBJ2-7; D gene: .; clone size: many; V gene: TRBV27; CDR3 DNA: TGTGCCAGCAGGGACAGCGGCGAGCAGTACTTC; CDR3 protein: CASRDSGEQYF
J gene: TRBJ1-1; D gene: TRBD1; clone size: many; V gene: TRBV28; CDR3 DNA: TGTGCCAGCATCATCGGACGAGGGGGCTGGACTGAAGCTTTCTTT; CDR3 protein: CASIIGRGGWTEAFF
J gene: TRBJ1-5; D gene: .; clone size: many; V gene: TRBV6-1; CDR3 DNA: TGTGCCAGCAGTCCCAGGGGCGCGGGTCAGCCCCAGCATTTT; CDR3 protein: CASSPRGAGQPQHF
J gene: TRBJ1-2; D gene: .; clone size: many; V gene: TRBV28; CDR3 DNA: TGTGCCAGCAGGACCGTTTATGGCTACACCTTC; CDR3 protein: CASRTVYGYTF
J gene: TRBJ1-1; D gene: .; clone size: many; V gene: TRBV20-1; CDR3 DNA: TGCAGTGCTAGACTAAGCCCGGGACTTTGGAGGGAGAACACTGAAGCTTTCTTT; CDR3 protein: CSARLSPGLWRENTEAFF
J gene: TRBJ2-5; D gene: TRBD2; clone size: many; V gene: TRBV6-1; CDR3 DNA: TGTGCCAGCATTCTAGCGGGACATATGAAGACCCAGTACTTC; CDR3 protein: CASILAGHMKTQYF
J gene: TRBJ2-5; D gene: .; clone size: .; V gene: TRBV5-1; CDR3 DNA: TGCGCCAGCAGCTTTCCGCTTCAAGAGACCCAGTACTTC; CDR3 protein: CASSFPLQETQYF
J gene: TRBJ1-1; D gene: TRBD1; clone size: many; V gene: TRBV16; CDR3 DNA: TGTGCCAGCAGCCAATTAACAGGGGAGCCTGAAGCTTTCTTT; CDR3 protein: CASSQLTGEPEAFF
J gene: TRBJ2-7; D gene: TRBD1; clone size: many; V gene: TRBV5-1; CDR3 DNA: TGCGCCAGCAGCTGGGCGGGACAGGACTCCTACGAGCAGTACTTC; CDR3 protein: CASSWAGQDSYEQYF
J gene: TRBJ1-1; D gene: .; clone size: many; V gene: TRBV6-5; CDR3 DNA: TGTGCCGGCAGTTACGCGAGAGTTAACACTGAAGCTTTCTTT; CDR3 protein: CAGSYARVNTEAFF
J gene: TRBJ1-1; D gene: .; clone size: many; V gene: TRBV28; CDR3 DNA: TGTGCCAGCAGTTTGTATATGAAGGGCACTGAAGCTTTCTTT; CDR3 protein: CASSLYMKGTEAFF
J gene: TRBJ1-5; D gene: .; clone size: .; V gene: TRBV11-3; CDR3 DNA: TGTGCCAGCAGCCTAAATCTGGGGTTAAATCAGCCCCAGCATTTT; CDR3 protein: CASSLNLGLNQPQHF
J gene: TRBJ1-1; D gene: .; clone size: many; V gene: TRBV20-1; CDR3 DNA: TGCAGTGCTAGACGACAGACTGAAGCTTTCTTT; CDR3 protein: CSARRQTEAFF
J gene: TRBJ1-2; D gene: .; clone size: many; V gene: TRBV28; CDR3 DNA: TGTGCCAGCAGTTCCCTTACAGGGAAGCCCTATGGCTACACCTTC; CDR3 protein: CASSSLTGKPYGYTF
J gene: TRBJ1-3; D gene: .; clone size: few; V gene: TRBV5-4; CDR3 DNA: TGTGCCAGCAGCTTGGAGGGCAGTGGCGGGCGTTCTGGAAACACCATATATTTT; CDR3 protein: CASSLEGSGGRSGNTIYF
J gene: TRBJ1-2; D gene: .; clone size: few; V gene: TRBV15; CDR3 DNA: TGTGCCACCAGCAGACCCTCAGGAGGGAGAGCTAACTATGGCTACACCTTC; CDR3 protein: CATSRPSGGRANYGYTF
J gene: TRBJ1-5; D gene: TRBD1; clone size: .; V gene: TRBV30; CDR3 DNA: TGTGCCTGGGACAGGGGTGGAAGCAATCAGCCCCAGCATTTT; CDR3 protein: CAWDRGGSNQPQHF
J gene: TRBJ2-7; D gene: TRBD2; clone size: .; V gene: TRBV9; CDR3 DNA: TGTGCCAGCAGCCCCCAGGCGCGGGGGGGCTACGAGCAGTACTTC; CDR3 protein: CASSPQARGGYEQYF
J gene: TRBJ1-1; D gene: TRBD1; clone size: .; V gene: TRBV25-1; CDR3 DNA: TGTGCCAGCAGGGGGACAGGGGGCAAGCGGACTGAAGCTTTCTTT; CDR3 protein: CASRGTGGKRTEAFF
J gene: TRBJ2-2; D gene: TRBD2; clone size: .; V gene: TRBV14; CDR3 DNA: TGTGCCAGCAGCCAAGGCCCCATAGCGGGGTCATCCACCGGGGAGCTGTTTTTT; CDR3 protein: CASSQGPIAGSSTGELFF
J gene: TRBJ2-5; D gene: .; clone size: many; V gene: TRBV7-9; CDR3 DNA: TGTGCCAGCAGTTCGCAAGACGAGTTCCAAGAGACCCAGTACTTC; CDR3 protein: CASSSQDEFQETQYF
J gene: TRBJ2-2; D gene: .; clone size: few; V gene: TRBV27; CDR3 DNA: TGTGCCAGCAGTCCGTTTGAGGCTAACACCGGGGAGCTGTTTTTT; CDR3 protein: CASSPFEANTGELFF
J gene: TRBJ1-5; D gene: .; clone size: many; V gene: TRBV10-2; CDR3 DNA: TGCGCCAGCAGTGAGTGGGGGCAGCCCCAGCATTTT; CDR3 protein: CASSEWGQPQHF
J gene: TRBJ2-2; D gene: .; clone size: .; V gene: TRBV20-1; CDR3 DNA: TGCAGTGCTCGACAGAGTGGGATCACCGGGGAGCTGTTTTTT; CDR3 protein: CSARQSGITGELFF
J gene: TRBJ2-7; D gene: TRBD1; clone size: .; V gene: TRBV10-2; CDR3 DNA: TGCGCCAGCACCGAGAGGTGGGGACAGGGGTCCTACGAGCAGTACTTC; CDR3 protein: CASTERWGQGSYEQYF